What follows are 30 T cell receptor beta chains derived from one specimen sequenced in a study of OX40 agonist ivuxolimab in advanced cancers. TCRdb's copy holds only in-frame clones and misses some; the assay was immunoSEQ multiplex PCR. This sample carries roughly 56,000 clones, roughly 80% of them seen once, and the ten largest clones take roughly 1.2%. This sample comprised CD4+ or CD8+ T cells sorted from blood, obtained in a trial of the OX40 agonist ivuxolimab. All receptors derive from an adult with an advanced solid tumor such as melanoma, head and neck, liver or kidney cancer.

V gene TRBV6-1 combines with J gene TRBJ2-5; maybe TRBD1 (5 bases). The J call could be wrong; TRBJ2-7 is a better fit for the DNA end. The germline V gene has CDR1 MNHNS and CDR2 SASEGT. The CDR3 loop spans 14 amino acids. CDR3: CASDKGILVYEQYF. The DNA of the CDR3 is TGTGCCAGCGACAAGGGGATTTTAGTCTACGAGCAGTACTTC.

The chain joins TRBV4-2 to TRBJ2-3; 8 bases are shared with TRBD2. CDR3 length: 15 residues. After removal of 0 bases from V and 11 bases from J, the junction contained 10 bases not matched to a gene. Germline CDR1 is LGHNA and CDR2 is YNFKEQ. CDR3 sequence (DNA): TGTGCCAGCAGCCAAGAAGTAGCGGGGAGAGCTATGCAGTATTTT. As protein: CASSQEVAGRAMQYF.

The rearrangement joins TRBV5-1 to TRBJ2-3; 10 bases map to TRBD1. Germline-derived CDR1 and CDR2 are SGHRS and YFSETQ. The J segment lost 6 bases and the V segment lost 4 bases, leaving 5 bases of the junction unmatched. The CDR3 consists of 14 residues. The CDR3 sequence is CASSLDRGMDTQYF. The CDR3 bases are TGCGCCAGCAGCCTGGACAGGGGGATGGATACGCAGTATTTT.

This clone occurred once. This chain joins TRBV6-4 and TRBJ2-3; 11 bases agree with TRBD1. The CDR3 is made up of 17 amino acids. Germline assignment: CDR1 MRHNA and CDR2 SNTAGT. V was pared by 6 bases and J by 1 base, with 9 bases of the junction left unmatched. CDR3 nucleotide sequence: TGTGCCAGCAGCGATTATCCGGGACAGGGGGGCACAGATACGCAGTATTTT. It yields the protein CASSDYPGQGGTDTQYF.

V usage is TRBV19 and J usage is TRBJ2-1, with D uncertain. V was clipped by 5 bases and J by 6 bases, with 14 bases between them. Germline-derived CDR1 and CDR2 are LNHDA and SQIVND (reference sequence). The CDR3 spans 14 residues. DNA for the CDR3: TGTGCCAGTAGTTCGGCGCTGGTGGTCAATGAGCAGTTCTTC. Its protein is CASSSALVVNEQFF.

This sequence joins TRBV30 and TRBJ2-3; perhaps TRBD2 as D (7 bases). The CDR3 spans 13 residues. CDR1 GTSNPN and CDR2 SVGIG come from the germline V gene (reference sequence). CDR3 bases: TGTGCGGGGGGGCAGGGAGGATCAGATACGCAGTATTTT. Translation gives CAGGQGGSDTQYF.

This rearrangement joins TRBV6-1 to TRBJ1-5; D not resolved. V was shortened by 2 bases and J by 2 bases, with 10 bases between the two germline ends. This CDR3 comprises 15 residues. Germline V lookup: CDR1 MNHNS, CDR2 SASEGT. Written as DNA, the CDR3 is TGTGCCAGCAGTGAACGGGGATCCGGCAATCAGCCCCAGCATTTT. It is translated as CASSERGSGNQPQHF.

This sequence joins TRBV19 and TRBJ2-1, with 7 bases fitting TRBD2. Germline CDR1 LNHDA, CDR2 SQIVND (reference sequence). The trim removed 5 bases at V and 0 bases at J, leaving 16 bases unmatched. The CDR3 extends over 19 amino acids. CDR3: CASSSQRGRSLSSYNEQFF. As DNA, the CDR3 is TGTGCCAGTAGTTCCCAGCGGGGACGCTCCCTTAGCTCCTACAATGAGCAGTTCTTC. Looking up the rest from reference TRBV19 and TRBJ2-1 gives the full variable domain: DGGITQSPKYLFRKEGQNVTLSCEQNLNHDAMYWYRQDPGQGLRLIYYSQIVNDFQKGDIAEGYSVSREKKESFPLTVTSAQKNPTAFYLCASSSQRGRSLSSYNEQFFGPGTRLTVL.

The gene calls are TRBV18 and TRBJ2-1; no clear D gene. The germline gives CDR1 KGHSH, CDR2 LQKENI. V was clipped by 1 base and J by 0 bases, with 10 bases between them. There are 16 residues in the CDR3. DNA for the CDR3: TGTGCCAGCTCACCACGGTCCGATATCTCCTACAATGAGCAGTTCTTC. Residues: CASSPRSDISYNEQFF.

V is TRBV9 and J is TRBJ2-2, with 12 positions matching TRBD2. J gave up 6 bases and V 0 bases, and 6 bases lay outside the gene matches. From germline, CDR1 is SGDLS and CDR2 YYNGEE. The CDR3 extends over 17 amino acids. The CDR3 bases are TGTGCCAGCAGCGTAGAACTAGCGGGAGGAAGCTCCGGGGAGCTGTTTTTT. It yields the protein CASSVELAGGSSGELFF.

This chain uses TRBV5-1 with TRBJ1-1, with D tentatively TRBD1 (6 bases). The CDR3 runs to 14 residues. Per the germline V gene, CDR1 is SGHRS and CDR2 is YFSETQ. Trimming left V 6 bases short and J 2 bases short, with 14 bases between. CDR3 protein: CASTKEGGNTEAFF. DNA of the CDR3: TGCGCCAGCACCAAGGAGGGGGGCAACACTGAAGCTTTCTTT.

The chain combines TRBV18 with TRBJ2-1; 8 nucleotides agree with TRBD2. In germline, CDR1 is KGHSH, CDR2 LQKENI. The CDR3 is 15 amino acids. J was trimmed by 9 bases and V by 0 bases; bases with no gene match: 7. The CDR3 spells CASSPPGRAVGEQFF. The CDR3 region has the DNA TGTGCCAGCTCACCACCCGGGAGGGCCGTTGGTGAGCAGTTCTTC.

V usage is TRBV5-1 and J usage is TRBJ2-7; D perhaps matches TRBD1 (5 bases). Looked up from germline, CDR1 is SGHRS and CDR2 is YFSETQ. This CDR3 region has 14 residues. With 3 bases removed from V and 1 base from J, the gap between germline ends came to 11 bases. The CDR3: CASSYRQGSYEQYF. The CDR3 bases are TGCGCCAGCAGCTACAGGCAGGGTTCCTACGAGCAGTACTTC. The full variable domain, completed using reference TRBV5-1 and TRBJ2-7, is KAGVTQTPRYLIKTRGQQVTLSCSPISGHRSVSWYQQTPGQGLQFLFEYFSETQRNKGNFPGRFSGRQFSNSRSEMNVSTLELGDSALYLCASSYRQGSYEQYFGPGTRLTVT.

This rearrangement joins TRBV20-1 to TRBJ2-7; D remains unclear. The V gene's germline CDR1 is DFQATT and CDR2 SNEGSKA (reference sequence). V was shortened by 6 bases and J by 6 bases, with 12 bases between the two germline ends. The CDR3 consists of 11 residues. Written as DNA, the CDR3 is TGCAGTGCCAGAACCTTTGGCGAGCAGTACTTC. Residues: CSARTFGEQYF.

The chain employs TRBV9 and TRBJ2-3; 13 bases are a match to TRBD2. The CDR3 length is 16 residues. Germline V CDR1 and CDR2: SGDLS, YYNGEE. V lost 3 bases, J lost 3 bases, and 4 bases stayed unmatched. CDR3 sequence (DNA): TGTGCCAGCAGCGAGGGACTAGCGGGACTTACAGATACGCAGTATTTT. The encoded protein is CASSEGLAGLTDTQYF.

This clone was seen more than once but under ten times. The chain recombines TRBV21-1 with TRBJ1-6; TRBD1, the table's D call, was not compared with the DNA. TRBV21-1 is a pseudogene segment. The CDR3 loop spans 16 amino acids. CDR3 DNA sequence: TGTGCCAGCAGCAAGCTGCGGGACAGGGATCCTCCACCCCTCCACTTT. Its protein is CASSKLRDRDPPPLHF.

The chain combines TRBV10-1 with TRBJ2-5; 7 bases are a match to TRBD2. Trimming removed 0 bases from V and 6 bases from J; junction bases left unmatched: 4. CDR3 size: 14 residues. CDR1 and CDR2 from the germline V gene are WNHNN and SYGVQD (reference sequence). The CDR3 sequence: CASSESLASQTQYF. The CDR3 DNA follows: TGCGCCAGCAGTGAGTCACTAGCGTCGCAGACCCAGTACTTC.

CDR3 loop: CASSRGQGIWGTDTQYF. The DNA for the CDR3 is TGCGCCAGCAGCCGGGGGCAGGGAATTTGGGGCACAGATACGCAGTATTTT. The chain employs TRBV5-1 and TRBJ2-3, with D perhaps matching TRBD1 or TRBD2 (6 bases each). Germline CDR1 and CDR2: SGHRS and YFSETQ. V lost 4 bases, J lost 1 base, and 19 bases lay in between. The CDR3 is made up of 17 amino acids.

This chain joins TRBV19 and TRBJ2-2; no definite D call. The CDR3 loop spans 15 amino acids. Germline V gene data show CDR1 as LNHDA and CDR2 as SQIVND (reference sequence). V was clipped by 0 bases and J by 4 bases, with 9 bases between them. DNA of the CDR3: TGTGCCAGTAGTATAGATAAGCGAACCACCGGGGAGCTGTTTTTT. Encoded protein: CASSIDKRTTGELFF.

The chain recombines TRBV5-5 with TRBJ1-6; 7 nucleotides align to TRBD1. After removal of 0 bases from V and 8 bases from J, the junction contained 5 bases not matched to a gene. This CDR3 has 15 amino acids. Germline V CDR1 and CDR2: SGHKS, YYEKEE (reference sequence). CDR3 residues: CASSLGRTGDSPLHF. The DNA of the CDR3 is TGTGCCAGCAGCTTGGGAAGGACAGGCGATTCACCCCTCCACTTT. The complete variable domain, with remaining parts taken from reference TRBV5-5 and TRBJ1-6, reads DAGVTQSPTHLIKTRGQQVTLRCSPISGHKSVSWYQQVLGQGPQFIFQYYEKEERGRGNFPDRFSARQFPNYSSELNVNALLLGDSALYLCASSLGRTGDSPLHFGNGTRLTVT.

This rearrangement joins TRBV10-3 to TRBJ1-3, with 8 nucleotides matching TRBD1. CDR1 ENHRY and CDR2 SYGVKD come from the germline V gene. The V segment lost 6 bases and the J segment 0 bases; nucleotides outside the gene matches: 1. CDR3 size: 14 residues. CDR3 protein: CAIRQGDSGNTIYF. The CDR3 region has the DNA TGTGCCATCAGACAGGGGGACTCTGGAAACACCATATATTTT.

The chain uses TRBV21-1 and TRBJ2-2; TRBD1 is the table's D call and was not checked against the DNA. TRBV21-1 is a documented pseudogene. The CDR3 is 17 residues long. The CDR3 spells CASSEVPGQGNTGELFF. The CDR3 DNA is TGTGCCAGCAGCGAAGTACCGGGACAGGGTAACACCGGGGAGCTGTTTTTT.

The chain recombines TRBV27 with TRBJ1-2, with 8 positions matching TRBD1. Germline CDR1 reads MNHEY; CDR2 reads SMNVEV (reference sequence). The CDR3 has 16 residues. J was trimmed by 4 bases and V by 6 bases; bases with no gene match: 13. As DNA, the CDR3 is TGTGCCAGCAGGCGGCAGACAGGGGATCTCGGCTATGGCTACACCTTC. Its protein product is CASRRQTGDLGYGYTF.

This clone was recorded once. V and J are TRBV15 and TRBJ1-5, with 9 nucleotides matching TRBD1. Germline V gene sequence: CDR1 LNHNV, CDR2 YYDKDF (reference sequence). Unmatched junction bases numbered 17, after V lost 5 bases and J lost 0 bases. The CDR3 covers 20 residues. CDR3 protein: CATSGTGIIGPSRSNQPQHF. CDR3 nucleotides: TGTGCCACCAGCGGGACAGGGATTATAGGCCCCTCTCGTAGCAATCAGCCCCAGCATTTT.

V is TRBV2 and J is TRBJ2-1, with D possibly called TRBD1 or TRBD2 (5 bases each). The V gene's germline CDR1 is SNHLY and CDR2 FYNNEI. V was shortened by 10 bases and J by 4 bases, with 14 bases between the two germline ends. This CDR3 has 13 amino acids. As DNA, the CDR3 is TGTGCCATCGTGGGGACGGATTACAATGAGCAGTTCTTC. It yields the protein CAIVGTDYNEQFF. The full variable domain, its missing parts supplied by reference TRBV2 and TRBJ2-1, is EPEVTQTPSHQVTQMGQEVILRCVPISNHLYFYWYRQILGQKVEFLVSFYNNEISEKSEIFDDQFSVERPDGSNFTLKIRSTKLEDSAMYFCAIVGTDYNEQFFGPGTRLTVL.

The chain has TRBV5-1 and TRBJ1-1; tentatively, D is TRBD1 (5 bases). The CDR3 is made up of 15 amino acids. The V gene lost 3 bases and the J gene lost 3 bases, with 15 bases spanning the gap. Germline V gives CDR1 SGHRS, CDR2 YFSETQ. DNA for the CDR3: TGCGCCAGCAGCTACCCAGCAGGGTCGGACACTGAAGCTTTCTTT. This encodes CASSYPAGSDTEAFF.

This clone has more than one count but fewer than ten. The CDR3 is CAISVDRGQSGYTF. CDR3 sequence (DNA): TGTGCCATCAGCGTAGACAGGGGGCAAAGTGGCTACACCTTC. The chain carries TRBV10-3 and TRBJ1-2; 10 bases fit TRBD1. The CDR3 totals 14 residues. Germline trimming cut 6 bases from V and 7 bases from J; bases unmatched to any gene: 8. Germline CDR1 reads ENHRY; CDR2 reads SYGVKD.

A single count supports this clone. The V call is TRBV7-9, the J call TRBJ2-3; D unclear. Per the germline V gene, CDR1 is SEHNR and CDR2 is FQNEAQ (reference sequence). CDR3 length: 10 residues. V lost 8 bases, J lost 1 base, and 1 base lay in between. CDR3 sequence (DNA): TGTGCCAGCGGCACAGATACGCAGTATTTT. This sequence encodes CASGTDTQYF.

This sequence joins TRBV27 and TRBJ2-6; D call uncertain. Trimming cost V 1 base and J 0 bases, with 4 bases left between them. The germline V gene has CDR1 MNHEY and CDR2 SMNVEV (reference sequence). CDR3 length equals 15 residues. This chain's CDR3 is CASSLWGSGANVLTF. CDR3 bases: TGTGCCAGCAGTTTATGGGGCTCTGGGGCCAACGTCCTGACTTTC.

The sample holds a few counts of this clone. The rearrangement uses TRBV10-3 and TRBJ1-1; possible D gene TRBD1, 5 bases. The ends were cut back, 4 bases at V and 1 base at J, with 7 bases in the middle. This CDR3 is built from 13 residues. Germline values: CDR1 ENHRY, CDR2 SYGVKD. The chain's CDR3 is CAISATENTEAFF. The CDR3 coding sequence is TGTGCCATCAGTGCGACAGAGAACACTGAAGCTTTCTTT.